Sequencing of this T cell receptor beta chain was carried out in a study of T cell changes during pregnancy in multiple sclerosis. This CDR3 comprises 16 residues. With 0 bases clipped from V and 7 bases from J, the junction kept 7 bases outside the gene matches. Germline assignment: CDR1 SGHTA and CDR2 FQGTGA. The protocol was immunoSEQ multiplex PCR, while the TCRdb copy is restricted to in-frame clones and leaves out a portion. The sample gives fewer than 85,000 clones, about nine tenths of which show up once; around 2% is in the top ten. This chain joins TRBV7-3 and TRBJ2-7; 12 bases are shared with TRBD1. The input for sequencing was peripheral blood, taken in the second trimester of pregnancy. This clonotype was obtained from a female donor with multiple sclerosis, enrolled in a pregnancy study. CDR3 nucleotide sequence: TGTGCCAGCAGCTTAACAGGGACAGGGGGCGCTCGGGAGCAGTACTTC. This encodes CASSLTGTGGAREQYF. Drawing the rest from reference TRBV7-3 and TRBJ2-7, the complete variable domain is GAGVSQTPSNKVTEKGKYVELRCDPISGHTALYWYRQSLGQGPEFLIYFQGTGAADDSGLPNDRFFAVRPEGSVSTLKIQRTERGDSAVYLCASSLTGTGGAREQYFGPGTRLTVT.